These 25 T cell receptor beta chains were all obtained from the same sample, sequenced in a study of cytomegalovirus exposure and HLA in healthy donors. The primer mix had 60 Vbeta and 13 Jbeta primers. The table came from immunoSEQ multiplex PCR; TCRdb's copy has only in-frame clones and leaves some out. The data contain 200,000 or so clones, around 86% of them singletons. The sequenced sample was PBMCs. All receptors derive from a man in his forties in good health and CMV-seropositive.

The genes are TRBV14 and TRBJ1-3; TRBD1 is a possible D gene (6 bases). The CDR3 totals 17 residues. Germline V gene data show CDR1 as SGHDN and CDR2 as FVKESK. V was cut by 3 bases and J by 5 bases, with 20 bases left in between. This CDR3 is CASSHPPVRGARNTIYF. The CDR3 DNA is TGTGCCAGCAGCCACCCCCCCGTTCGGGGGGCGAGAAACACCATATATTTT.

As DNA, the CDR3 is TGTGCCAGCAGCTTATACGGACAGCTCAATGAGCAGTTCTTC. Amino acids: CASSLYGQLNEQFF. The chain couples TRBV11-2 to TRBJ2-1; D is possibly TRBD1 (6 bases). V was cut by 2 bases and J by 6 bases, with 11 bases left in between. The CDR3 extends over 14 amino acids. Germline V gives CDR1 SGHAT, CDR2 FQNNGV.

Concerning this clone: This likely comes from a read error, as the CDR3 has no conserved phenylalanine or tryptophan at its end. The DNA is left out, because the CDR3 cannot be placed on it with certainty; the CDR3 is given as TCRdb lists it. The chain combines TRBV6-1 with TRBJ2-3; the table's D gene call, TRBD1, was not cross checked with the DNA. The V gene's germline CDR1 is MNHNS and CDR2 SASEGT. The CDR3 has 13 amino acids, counting both end residues. The CDR3 reads CASSLTTPPDIKL.

The chain uses TRBV5-6 and TRBJ1-6; D call uncertain. The CDR3 loop spans 14 amino acids. Trimming stripped 2 bases from V and 7 bases from J, with 10 bases between. Germline CDR1 and CDR2: SGHDT and YYEEEE. CDR3 in amino acids: CASSFLRGNSPLHF. The CDR3 coding sequence is TGTGCCAGCAGCTTTCTTCGGGGAAATTCACCCCTCCACTTT.

V usage is TRBV7-8 and J usage is TRBJ2-5, with no clear D. The CDR3 sequence is 11 residues long. V was clipped by 6 bases and J by 3 bases, with 5 bases between them. Germline assignment: CDR1 SGHVS and CDR2 FQNEAQ. CDR3 coding DNA: TGTGCCAGCAGTCATGAAGAGACCCAGTACTTC. Translation: CASSHEETQYF.

The rearrangement links TRBV6-5 to TRBJ2-1; TRBD1 matches 8 bases. After removal of 6 bases from V and 4 bases from J, the junction contained 8 bases not matched to a gene. From germline, CDR1 is MNHEY and CDR2 SVGAGI. The CDR3 covers 15 residues. The CDR3 loop reads CASSQTGVGYNEQFF. The CDR3 nucleotides read TGTGCCAGCAGCCAGACAGGGGTAGGATACAATGAGCAGTTCTTC.

The chain carries TRBV18 and TRBJ2-7, with 7 bases matching TRBD1. Trimming took 5 bases from V and 1 from J; bases not matched to a gene: 8. Germline V gene lookup returns CDR1 KGHSH and CDR2 LQKENI. This CDR3 has 15 amino acids. CDR3 sequence: CASSSDRRLSYEQYF. CDR3 DNA sequence: TGTGCCAGCTCATCGGACAGGAGATTGTCCTACGAGCAGTACTTC.

The chain carries TRBV5-1 and TRBJ2-7; the D is unclear. There are 12 residues in the CDR3. The germline CDR1 and CDR2 sequences are SGHRS and YFSETQ. Trimming removed 0 bases from V and 7 bases from J, with 8 bases in between. Here the CDR3 DNA reads TGCGCCAGCAGCTTGGTCCCCTCTGAGCAGTACTTC. The encoded protein is CASSLVPSEQYF. Complete variable domain (other parts from reference TRBV5-1 and TRBJ2-7): KAGVTQTPRYLIKTRGQQVTLSCSPISGHRSVSWYQQTPGQGLQFLFEYFSETQRNKGNFPGRFSGRQFSNSRSEMNVSTLELGDSALYLCASSLVPSEQYFGPGTRLTVT.

This clone was observed a single time. The rearrangement links TRBV7-9 to TRBJ2-3, with 7 bases identical to TRBD1. V trimming: 10 bases; J trimming: 3 bases; junction bases outside the gene matches: 22. The CDR3 length is 18 residues. Germline CDR1 and CDR2: SEHNR and FQNEAQ (reference sequence). The CDR3 DNA reads TGTGCCACGATAAGGGGGCCGGACCACCCCGGGTCGACAGATACGCAGTATTTT. Translation: CATIRGPDHPGSTDTQYF.

J is TRBJ1-2 and V is TRBV4-2; D might be TRBD1 (6 bases). Per germline, CDR1 LGHNA and CDR2 YNFKEQ. Trimming shortened V by 0 bases and J by 4 bases, and 12 bases separated the two germline ends. The CDR3 covers 15 residues. The CDR3 here is CASSQDRGGPYGYTF. The CDR3 coding sequence is TGTGCCAGCAGCCAAGATAGGGGGGGGCCCTATGGCTACACCTTC.

This chain links TRBV28 with TRBJ1-2, with D perhaps matching TRBD1 (6 bases). CDR1 MDHEN and CDR2 SYDVKM come from the germline V gene. This CDR3 has 13 residues. V dropped 10 bases and J dropped 4 bases, with 16 bases sitting between them. In DNA, the CDR3 is TGTGCCACTACTCTGGACAGCTCCTATGGCTACACCTTC. Its protein is CATTLDSSYGYTF.

The rearrangement joins TRBV6-1 to TRBJ2-7; D unresolved. Between the trimmed V and J ends, which lost 6 bases and 2 bases, there was a span of 5 bases. This CDR3 has 11 residues. The germline gives CDR1 MNHNS, CDR2 SASEGT. This CDR3 reads CASSRTYEQYF. The CDR3 DNA reads as TGTGCCAGCAGCCGTACCTACGAGCAGTACTTC.

The chain employs TRBV5-1 and TRBJ1-2; 9 bases match TRBD1. The CDR3 extends over 14 amino acids. V shed 0 bases and J 8 bases; nucleotides not matched to a gene: 5. Germline lookup yields CDR1 SGHRS and CDR2 YFSETQ. CDR3 nucleotide sequence: TGCGCCAGCAGCTTGGTACAGGGGGCTTTGGGCTACACCTTC. Protein product: CASSLVQGALGYTF.

The V gene is TRBV5-1, the J gene TRBJ2-5; the match to TRBD1 covers 8 bases. The CDR3 has 15 amino acids. The germline CDR1 and CDR2 sequences are SGHRS and YFSETQ. V shed 0 bases, J shed 4 bases, and the junction held 5 bases outside the gene matches. CDR3 DNA: TGCGCCAGCAGCTTGGGGACAGGGTGGACAGAGACCCAGTACTTC. The encoded protein is CASSLGTGWTETQYF.

The chain links TRBV27 to TRBJ2-7; TRBD1 matches at 7 bases. Germline-derived CDR1 and CDR2 are MNHEY and SMNVEV (reference sequence). V dropped 2 bases and J dropped 6; count of bases not matched to a gene: 4. The CDR3 contains 13 residues. CDR3 nucleotides: TGTGCCAGCAGTTTAGAAACAGGGGTCGAGCAGTACTTC. Translated: CASSLETGVEQYF.

The rearrangement joins TRBV6-5 to TRBJ1-4, with 9 nucleotides matching TRBD1. V shed 8 bases, J shed 5 bases, and the junction held 6 bases outside the gene matches. The CDR3 sequence is 14 residues long. CDR1 and CDR2 from the germline V gene are MNHEY and SVGAGI. This chain's CDR3 is CASRSGQGNEKLFF. CDR3 DNA: TGTGCCAGCCGCTCGGGACAGGGAAATGAAAAACTGTTTTTT.

The CDR3 loop is CASSSQSTDTEAFF. The DNA for the CDR3 is TGTGCCAGCAGTTCCCAATCGACAGACACTGAAGCTTTCTTT. The chain uses TRBV27 and TRBJ1-1, with TRBD1 as a possible D gene (5 bases). CDR1 MNHEY and CDR2 SMNVEV come from the germline V gene (reference sequence). This CDR3 is 14 amino acids long. V was pared by 4 bases and J by 3 bases, with 12 bases between.

This sequence joins TRBV7-6 and TRBJ2-2; TRBD2 agrees at 13 bases. CDR1 and CDR2 (germline): SGHVS, FNYEAQ. CDR3 length: 18 amino acids. Germline trimming cut 5 bases from V and 1 base from J; bases unmatched to any gene: 7. The CDR3 protein is CASSLGLAGVLNTGELFF. In DNA, the CDR3 is TGTGCCAGCAGCCTCGGACTAGCGGGGGTGCTGAACACCGGGGAGCTGTTTTTT.

This clone appeared a single time. The V and J genes are TRBV6-5 and TRBJ2-4; D is perhaps TRBD2 (5 bases). Germline V gives CDR1 MNHEY, CDR2 SVGAGI. The CDR3 spans 11 residues. V lost 5 bases and J lost 14, with 13 bases in between. The CDR3 sequence is CASSLGGIEYF. For the CDR3, the DNA is TGTGCCAGCAGTCTTGGAGGAATCGAGTACTTC.

This clone was seen a handful of times. The chain employs TRBV6-1 and TRBJ2-7, with 9 bases fitting TRBD2. V trimming: 0 bases; J trimming: 0 bases; junction bases outside the gene matches: 0. CDR1 is MNHNS, CDR2 SASEGT, per germline. The CDR3 totals 15 residues. The CDR3 DNA reads as TGTGCCAGCAGTGAAGCAGCGGGGGGCTCCTACGAGCAGTACTTC. Its translation: CASSEAAGGSYEQYF.

The chain is built from TRBV7-2 and TRBJ2-1; the D gene is possibly TRBD2 (5 bases). Per the germline V gene, CDR1 is SGHTA and CDR2 is FQGNSA. Between the trimmed V and J ends, which lost 2 bases and 1 base, there was a span of 9 bases. This CDR3 contains 15 residues. The CDR3 is CASSLTTGSYNEQFF. CDR3 in DNA: TGTGCCAGCAGCTTAACAACGGGGTCCTACAATGAGCAGTTCTTC. The complete variable domain, with remaining parts taken from reference TRBV7-2 and TRBJ2-1, reads GAGVSQSPSNKVTEKGKDVELRCDPISGHTALYWYRQSLGQGLEFLIYFQGNSAPDKSGLPSDRFSAERTGGSVSTLTIQRTQQEDSAVYLCASSLTTGSYNEQFFGPGTRLTVL.

As to this clone: A junction end diverges from the germline sequence, so it may reflect a read error. The same CDR3 is also encoded by other DNA sequences in this sample. V usage is TRBV4-2 and J usage is TRBJ1-6; possibly TRBD1 for D (5 bases). The CDR3 totals 15 residues. Germline V gene data show CDR1 as LGHNA and CDR2 as YNFKEQ. The CDR3 region is CASSPQASYNSPLHF. The CDR3 DNA sequence: TGTGCCAGCAGCCCACAGGCGTCCTATAATTCCCCCCTCCACTTT.

V gene TRBV30 combines with J gene TRBJ2-3; 9 bases fit TRBD2. Looked up from germline, CDR1 is GTSNPN and CDR2 is SVGIG (reference sequence). CDR3 length equals 16 residues. V lost 1 base, J lost 2 bases, and 7 bases stayed unmatched. CDR3 protein: CAWSDIASGATDTQYF. The CDR3 bases are TGTGCCTGGAGTGATATTGCTAGCGGGGCCACAGATACGCAGTATTTT. The entire variable domain, with the rest obtained from reference TRBV30 and TRBJ2-3, is as follows: SQTIHQWPATLVQPVGSPLSLECTVEGTSNPNLYWYRQAAGRGLQLLFYSVGIGQISSEVPQNLSASRPQDRQFILSSKKLLLSDSGFYLCAWSDIASGATDTQYFGPGTRLTVL.

The chain is built from TRBV2 and TRBJ1-2, with TRBD1 as a possible D gene (5 bases). In germline, CDR1 is SNHLY, CDR2 FYNNEI. Trimming stripped 6 bases from V and 3 bases from J, with 20 bases between. The CDR3 covers 16 residues. This chain's CDR3 is CASRGLRNGIHYGYTF. In DNA form, the CDR3 reads TGTGCCAGCAGGGGGCTCCGAAACGGAATACACTATGGCTACACCTTC. Complete variable domain (other parts from reference TRBV2 and TRBJ1-2): EPEVTQTPSHQVTQMGQEVILRCVPISNHLYFYWYRQILGQKVEFLVSFYNNEISEKSEIFDDQFSVERPDGSNFTLKIRSTKLEDSAMYFCASRGLRNGIHYGYTFGSGTRLTVV.

This clone was found a few times. The chain joins TRBV7-5 to TRBJ2-7; no DNA check was done on the table's D call, TRBD2. TRBV7-5 is marked as a pseudogene. The CDR3 is 16 residues long. The CDR3 sequence is CARSLSTSGGDCEQYF. CDR3 nucleotides: TGTGCCAGAAGCTTAAGCACTAGCGGGGGGGACTGCGAGCAGTACTTC.